This T cell receptor beta chain was captured by sequencing in a study of shared clonotypes between healthy human individuals. Clones were sequenced by immunoSEQ multiplex PCR, and TCRdb holds only the in-frame ones, with some missing. The sample holds roughly 1,100,000 clones, about 75% seen once. Trimming cost V 7 bases and J 3 bases; bases outside gene matches: 5. This CDR3 is 13 amino acids long. The germline gives CDR1 GTSNPN, CDR2 SVGIG (reference sequence). Notes on the study in general: Clonotype sharing levels among donors were expected to vary with sequencing depth.

Healthy HIV-negative adults without recent acute infections or vaccinations served as donors. Comment on this clone: Its cognate antigen is unknown.

Material for sequencing was memory CD4+ T cells sorted from blood. Sample subset: CD45RA-negative fraction. The genes are TRBV30 and TRBJ1-2; 10 bases agree with TRBD1. This receptor was identified in a man younger than 35 in good health. CDR3 DNA sequence: TGTGCCTTTCGACAGGGGGCGGACTATGGCTACACCTTC. Amino acids: CAFRQGADYGYTF.